The clone carrying this TCR beta chain occurred a few times. This sample was included in a study of T cell changes during pregnancy in multiple sclerosis. The data were produced by immunoSEQ multiplex PCR, yet TCRdb's version contains in-frame clones alone and is incomplete. Of 90,000 or so clones in the sample, 92% were seen once. This clonotype was sampled from a female donor with multiple sclerosis, enrolled in a pregnancy study. The sequencing used peripheral blood, collected in the first trimester of pregnancy.

CDR3 sequence: CASKMGGVYNEQFF. CDR3 nucleotide sequence: TGTGCCAGCAAAATGGGAGGGGTTTACAATGAGCAGTTCTTC. The J gene is TRBJ2-1, the V gene TRBV27; TRBD2 agrees at 7 bases. V gave up 7 bases and J gave up 4 bases; unmatched junction bases: 7. The CDR3 is 14 residues long. From germline, CDR1 is MNHEY and CDR2 SMNVEV (reference sequence).